A selection of T cell receptor beta chains follows, all from one sample in a study of multiple sclerosis patients with progressive multifocal leukoencephalopathy. Sequencing used immunoSEQ multiplex PCR; TCRdb keeps in-frame clones, though not all of them. Among under 35,000 clones, approximately 90% were seen once, and the ten largest hold about 5.7%. The material was PBMCs, obtained from a patient treated with natalizumab. These receptors were taken from a woman in her thirties or forties with progressive multifocal leukoencephalopathy. The CDR3 runs from the conserved cysteine through the conserved F or W. Each record gives: J gene, D gene, clone size, V gene, CDR3 DNA, CDR3 protein. D genes are given only for firm matches. Part of the rows lack a size; the others show once, few, many or a class for expanded clones.

TRBJ1-1	-	-	TRBV30	TGTGCCTGGAGTGTTAGCAGGCGATTTCGAGGCACTGAAGCTTTCTTT	CAWSVSRRFRGTEAFF
TRBJ2-3	TRBD2	-	TRBV25-1	TGTGCCAGCAGACCCCCTTTGGGGGGGTCATTCCTCACAGATACGCAGTATTTT	CASRPPLGGSFLTDTQYF
TRBJ2-3	-	-	TRBV27	TGTGCCAGCAGTCCCCGGGGGACAACTAGCACAGATACGCAGTATTTT	CASSPRGTTSTDTQYF
TRBJ1-2	-	-	TRBV16	TGTGCCAGCAGCCAATTAACAGGAACTGGCTACACCTTC	CASSQLTGTGYTF
TRBJ1-1	-	few	TRBV19	TGTGCCAGTAGTTTCGGAAGTCGGATAAACACTGAAGCTTTCTTT	CASSFGSRINTEAFF
TRBJ2-2	-	-	TRBV6-6	TGTGCCAGCACCGAGTCCACCGGGGAGCTGTTTTTT	CASTESTGELFF
TRBJ2-7	TRBD2	-	TRBV30	TGTGCCTGGAGTGCTAGCGGGATCGGGCAGTACTTC	CAWSASGIGQYF
TRBJ1-1	-	-	TRBV5-1	TGCGCCAGCAGCTTAGGGGCTGGGGGTGGCACTGAAGCTTTCTTT	CASSLGAGGGTEAFF
TRBJ2-1	-	-	TRBV4-2	TGTGCCAGCAGCCAAGGTCGGTCCGGGGGAGCGAGGAATGAGCAGTTCTTC	CASSQGRSGGARNEQFF
TRBJ1-5	-	-	TRBV2	TGTGCCAGCAGTGAACAGGGATGGTACAATCAGCCCCAGCATTTT	CASSEQGWYNQPQHF
TRBJ1-2	TRBD1	-	TRBV5-1	TGCGCCAGCAGCCCGGAGGGGACAGGGGCCTATGGCTACACCTTC	CASSPEGTGAYGYTF
TRBJ2-5	-	-	TRBV28	TGTGCCAGCAGTTTATACGGGGAAGAGACCCAGTACTTC	CASSLYGEETQYF
TRBJ2-7	-	-	TRBV28	TGTGCCAGCATGGCGTTTACCTACGAGCAATACTTC	CASMAFTYEQYF
TRBJ2-7	-	-	TRBV30	TGTGCCTGGAGTGCCCAGCGGGACAGGAGAACCTACGAGCAGTACTTC	CAWSAQRDRRTYEQYF
TRBJ2-1	TRBD2	-	TRBV5-1	TGCGCCAGCAGCTTGGTGGCTAGCGGGCACCTAGTTGGGTATGAGCAGTTCTTC	CASSLVASGHLVGYEQFF
TRBJ2-3	-	-	TRBV7-9	TGTGCCAGCAGCTTAGGACATTCGGATACGCAGTATTTT	CASSLGHSDTQYF
TRBJ1-5	-	-	TRBV28	TGTGCCAGCAGTCCACGGGGCCAGCCCCAGCATTTT	CASSPRGQPQHF
TRBJ1-2	-	-	TRBV10-3	TGTGCCATCATGGGAAACTATGGCTACACCTTC	CAIMGNYGYTF
TRBJ1-2	-	-	TRBV6-6	TGTGCCAGCAGAAGAGGGGGGGTTGTCTATGGCTACACCTTC	CASRRGGVVYGYTF
TRBJ2-7	-	-	TRBV5-1	TGCGCCAGCAGCTTGGAGGGGCAAGGTTCCTACGAGCAGTACTTC	CASSLEGQGSYEQYF
TRBJ1-2	-	-	TRBV7-6	TGTGCCGTCCAGGCCGGGGATAACTATGGCTACACCTTC	CAVQAGDNYGYTF
TRBJ1-4	-	few	TRBV2	TGTGCCAGCAGTGCAGCCTTGGCTAATGAAAAACTGTTTTTT	CASSAALANEKLFF
TRBJ1-1	-	-	TRBV9	TGTGCCAGCAGCGCGGTGACAGGACCGAACACTGAAGCTTTCTTT	CASSAVTGPNTEAFF
TRBJ2-7	-	-	TRBV28	TGTGCCAGCAGTTTTTCAGGGATAACCTACGAGCAGTACTTC	CASSFSGITYEQYF
TRBJ1-1	-	once	TRBV7-9	TGTGCCAGCAGCTTAACGACCCTTGAAGCTTTCTTT	CASSLTTLEAFF
TRBJ2-1	-	once	TRBV7-9	TGTGCCAGCACCCCCCACAATGAGCAGTTCTTC	CASTPHNEQFF
TRBJ1-1	-	-	TRBV29-1	TGCAGCGTTGAAGTCCACCCTACAGCGAACACTGAAGCTTTCTTT	CSVEVHPTANTEAFF